These T cell receptor beta chains were read from a single sample in a study of cytomegalovirus exposure and HLA in healthy donors. Clones were read by immunoSEQ multiplex PCR, and TCRdb kept only the in-frame ones, dropping some. This table has about 59,000 clones, roughly 84% appearing once. The specimen was PBMCs. These TCRs come from a human donor in good health. Each CDR3 is given with its conserved first and last residue. Fields, in order: D gene, V gene, clone size, J gene, CDR3 protein, CDR3 DNA. D genes are given only for firm matches. Clone size is given for some rows only: seen once, a few or many times, or a class if the clone is expanded.

D gene: -
V gene: TRBV27
clone size: -
J gene: TRBJ2-5
CDR3 protein: CASSPTPGVQETQYF
CDR3 DNA: TGTGCCAGCAGTCCCACCCCGGGGGTCCAAGAGACCCAGTACTTC

D gene: TRBD2
V gene: TRBV7-3
clone size: once
J gene: TRBJ2-3
CDR3 protein: CASSASGRGDTQYF
CDR3 DNA: TGTGCCAGCAGCGCTAGCGGGAGAGGGGATACGCAGTATTTT

D gene: -
V gene: TRBV4-2
clone size: -
J gene: TRBJ1-3
CDR3 protein: CASSQGRTALYSGNTIYF
CDR3 DNA: TGTGCCAGCAGCCAAGGGAGGACAGCCTTATACTCTGGAAACACCATATATTTT

D gene: TRBD2
V gene: TRBV28
clone size: -
J gene: TRBJ2-1
CDR3 protein: CASSLLTRTSGSGQFF
CDR3 DNA: TGTGCCAGCAGTTTATTAACGAGGACTAGCGGGAGCGGGCAGTTCTTC

D gene: -
V gene: TRBV19
clone size: -
J gene: TRBJ2-5
CDR3 protein: CASTKTGQETQYF
CDR3 DNA: TGTGCCAGTACCAAGACAGGTCAAGAGACCCAGTACTTC

D gene: TRBD2
V gene: TRBV7-8
clone size: -
J gene: TRBJ2-7
CDR3 protein: CASSLTSGSPQSYEQYF
CDR3 DNA: TGTGCCAGCAGCTTGACTAGCGGGAGTCCCCAATCCTACGAGCAGTACTTC

D gene: -
V gene: TRBV4-2
clone size: -
J gene: TRBJ2-3
CDR3 protein: CASSQAVGHTDTQYF
CDR3 DNA: TGTGCCAGCAGCCAAGCGGTTGGGCACACAGATACGCAGTATTTT

D gene: TRBD1
V gene: TRBV19
clone size: -
J gene: TRBJ1-1
CDR3 protein: CASSIRPGGRTEAFF
CDR3 DNA: TGTGCCAGTAGTATACGTCCAGGGGGAAGGACTGAAGCTTTCTTT

D gene: -
V gene: TRBV7-3
clone size: -
J gene: TRBJ2-2
CDR3 protein: CASSLVGGFNTGELFF
CDR3 DNA: TGTGCCAGCAGCTTAGTTGGGGGGTTCAACACCGGGGAGCTGTTTTTT

D gene: TRBD1
V gene: TRBV19
clone size: -
J gene: TRBJ1-6
CDR3 protein: CASSITGASSPLHF
CDR3 DNA: TGTGCCAGTAGTATAACAGGGGCCTCCTCACCCCTCCACTTT

D gene: TRBD2
V gene: TRBV6-4
clone size: few
J gene: TRBJ2-3
CDR3 protein: CASSVSGGTDTQYF
CDR3 DNA: TGTGCCAGCAGTGTTAGCGGGGGCACAGATACGCAGTATTTT

D gene: TRBD1
V gene: TRBV25-1
clone size: once
J gene: TRBJ1-5
CDR3 protein: CASSETTGDNQPQHF
CDR3 DNA: TGTGCCAGCAGTGAGACTACAGGGGATAATCAGCCCCAGCATTTT

D gene: -
V gene: TRBV19
clone size: -
J gene: TRBJ1-4
CDR3 protein: CASSSRRTVDNEKLFF
CDR3 DNA: TGTGCCAGTAGTTCCCGACGGACAGTTGATAATGAAAAACTGTTTTTT

D gene: TRBD1
V gene: TRBV28
clone size: -
J gene: TRBJ2-7
CDR3 protein: CASSLQGSVYEQYF
CDR3 DNA: TGTGCCAGCAGCTTACAGGGGTCCGTCTACGAGCAGTACTTC

D gene: -
V gene: TRBV9
clone size: -
J gene: TRBJ2-1
CDR3 protein: CASSAQPSVHNEQFF
CDR3 DNA: TGTGCCAGCAGCGCCCAACCTAGCGTCCACAATGAGCAGTTCTTC

D gene: TRBD1
V gene: TRBV11-1
clone size: -
J gene: TRBJ2-1
CDR3 protein: CASSLEQGYNEQFF
CDR3 DNA: TGTGCCAGCAGCTTAGAACAGGGGTACAATGAGCAGTTCTTC

D gene: TRBD2
V gene: TRBV7-9
clone size: -
J gene: TRBJ2-7
CDR3 protein: CASSSQSGRGYEQYF
CDR3 DNA: TGTGCCAGCAGCTCCCAAAGCGGGAGAGGCTACGAGCAGTACTTC

D gene: -
V gene: TRBV7-2
clone size: few
J gene: TRBJ1-2
CDR3 protein: CASSLARGANYGYTF
CDR3 DNA: TGTGCCAGCAGCTTAGCGCGGGGGGCCAACTATGGCTACACCTTC

D gene: TRBD1
V gene: TRBV4-3
clone size: -
J gene: TRBJ1-2
CDR3 protein: CASSQNRGSGYTF
CDR3 DNA: TGCGCCAGCAGCCAGAACAGGGGGAGTGGCTACACCTTC

D gene: -
V gene: TRBV7-8
clone size: -
J gene: TRBJ2-1
CDR3 protein: CASSLVSEQFF
CDR3 DNA: TGTGCCAGCAGCTTAGTATCGGAGCAGTTCTTC

D gene: -
V gene: TRBV10-2
clone size: -
J gene: TRBJ2-2
CDR3 protein: CASSDPPGNTGELFF
CDR3 DNA: TGCGCCAGCAGTGATCCCCCCGGGAACACCGGGGAGCTGTTTTTT

D gene: TRBD1
V gene: TRBV5-1
clone size: -
J gene: TRBJ1-5
CDR3 protein: CASSTGTGEPQHF
CDR3 DNA: TGCGCCAGCAGCACCGGGACAGGGGAACCCCAGCATTTT

D gene: TRBD2
V gene: TRBV9
clone size: -
J gene: TRBJ2-3
CDR3 protein: CASSVASGGGNRRTDTQYF
CDR3 DNA: TGTGCCAGCAGCGTAGCTAGCGGGGGGGGAAATCGGCGCACAGATACGCAGTATTTT

D gene: -
V gene: TRBV6-1
clone size: -
J gene: TRBJ1-1
CDR3 protein: CASSAGVRREAFF
CDR3 DNA: TGTGCCAGCAGTGCGGGGGTACGGCGTGAAGCTTTCTTT

D gene: -
V gene: TRBV10-3
clone size: -
J gene: TRBJ2-7
CDR3 protein: CAISGLQGGEQYF
CDR3 DNA: TGTGCCATCAGTGGCCTTCAGGGAGGCGAGCAGTACTTC

D gene: TRBD1
V gene: TRBV5-1
clone size: -
J gene: TRBJ2-1
CDR3 protein: CASSLGTGSYNKQFF
CDR3 DNA: TGCGCCAGCAGCTTAGGGACAGGGTCCTACAATAAGCAGTTCTTC

D gene: -
V gene: TRBV4-2
clone size: -
J gene: TRBJ1-2
CDR3 protein: CASSQEIKQGGHGYTF
CDR3 DNA: TGTGCCAGCAGCCAAGAAATTAAACAGGGTGGACATGGCTACACCTTC

D gene: TRBD2
V gene: TRBV7-2
clone size: -
J gene: TRBJ2-6
CDR3 protein: CASSYRTSVPSGANVLTF
CDR3 DNA: TGTGCCAGCAGTTACCGGACTAGCGTACCCTCTGGGGCCAACGTCCTGACTTTC

D gene: TRBD1
V gene: TRBV18
clone size: -
J gene: TRBJ2-7
CDR3 protein: CASSPPGTGAYEQYF
CDR3 DNA: TGTGCCAGCTCACCACCCGGGACAGGGGCCTACGAGCAGTACTTC

D gene: -
V gene: TRBV28
clone size: few
J gene: TRBJ2-5
CDR3 protein: CASSDLGQETQYF
CDR3 DNA: TGTGCCAGCAGTGATCTAGGACAAGAGACCCAGTACTTC

D gene: TRBD2
V gene: TRBV19
clone size: few
J gene: TRBJ2-3
CDR3 protein: CASSTSGNKEDTQYF
CDR3 DNA: TGTGCCAGTAGCACTAGCGGGAACAAGGAGGATACGCAGTATTTT

D gene: -
V gene: TRBV28
clone size: -
J gene: TRBJ1-5
CDR3 protein: CASSLGEGRVWQPQHF
CDR3 DNA: TGTGCCAGCAGTTTAGGAGAAGGGAGGGTTTGGCAGCCCCAGCATTTT

D gene: TRBD2
V gene: TRBV19
clone size: few
J gene: TRBJ2-1
CDR3 protein: CASSQGLAGNEQFF
CDR3 DNA: TGTGCCAGTAGCCAAGGACTAGCAGGCAATGAGCAGTTCTTC

D gene: -
V gene: TRBV5-1
clone size: -
J gene: TRBJ2-3
CDR3 protein: CASSLTGLGQDTQYF
CDR3 DNA: TGCGCCAGCAGCTTGACAGGGTTGGGTCAAGATACGCAGTATTTT

D gene: -
V gene: TRBV6-4
clone size: -
J gene: TRBJ1-2
CDR3 protein: CASSSDPQGGSDYGYTF
CDR3 DNA: TGTGCCAGCAGCAGTGACCCTCAAGGGGGTTCGGACTATGGCTACACCTTC